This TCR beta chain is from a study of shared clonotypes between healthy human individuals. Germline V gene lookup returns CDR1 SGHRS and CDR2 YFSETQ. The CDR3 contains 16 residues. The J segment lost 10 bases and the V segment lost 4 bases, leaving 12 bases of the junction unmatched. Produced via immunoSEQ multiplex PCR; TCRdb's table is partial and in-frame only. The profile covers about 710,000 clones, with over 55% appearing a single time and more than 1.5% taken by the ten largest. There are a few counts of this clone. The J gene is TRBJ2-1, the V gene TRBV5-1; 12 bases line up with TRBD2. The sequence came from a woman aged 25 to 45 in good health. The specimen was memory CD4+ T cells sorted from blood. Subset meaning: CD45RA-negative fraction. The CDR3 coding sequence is TGCGCCAGCAGCGTAATGACTAGCGGGAGTAATGGGGAGCAGTTCTTC. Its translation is CASSVMTSGSNGEQFF. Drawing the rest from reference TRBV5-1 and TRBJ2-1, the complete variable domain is KAGVTQTPRYLIKTRGQQVTLSCSPISGHRSVSWYQQTPGQGLQFLFEYFSETQRNKGNFPGRFSGRQFSNSRSEMNVSTLELGDSALYLCASSVMTSGSNGEQFFGPGTRLTVL.